The entry below gives a single T cell receptor (beta chain) sequence along with its context. With V trimmed by 6 bases and J by 5 bases, 10 bases remained unmatched. From germline, CDR1 is MNHEY and CDR2 SVGEGT. The CDR3 runs 15 residues. This record comes from a study of T cell responses to AZD1222 COVID-19 vaccine. Assay: immunoSEQ multiplex PCR; the TCRdb copy retains only in-frame clones and omits some. The sample lists approximately 100,000 clones; 80% to 95% were seen once. The rearrangement joins TRBV6-2 or TRBV6-3 to TRBJ2-5; 9 nucleotides agree with TRBD1. This sequence originates from an adult in good health. This specimen was peripheral blood, taken on day 0 of AZD1222 vaccination. CDR3: CASSRQGQGQETQYF. For the CDR3, the DNA is TGTGCCAGCAGCCGCCAGGGACAGGGTCAGGAGACCCAGTACTTC.